This TCR beta chain was observed in a study of liver allograft versus peripheral blood T cells. For the study at large: Recipients' peripheral blood supplied the T cell receptor repertoires against which those in transplanted livers were compared.

Study conclusions and caveats: Intragraft T cell receptor repertoires of liver allografts were reported to differ from peripheral blood repertoires.

In TCRdb, the reads were re-called with MiXCR into one record per CDR3 protein. The table records about 3,600 distinct CDR3 sequences, roughly 13% of them present only once. A word on this clonotype: Its antigen is not known.

V gave up 3 bases and J gave up 4 bases; unmatched junction bases: 14. The CDR3 contains 18 residues. Germline CDR1 and CDR2: DFQATT and SNEGSKA (reference sequence). This sequence joins TRBV20-1 and TRBJ2-5; 13 positions match TRBD2. This TCR was recovered from a human patient who had a liver transplant. Part of the T cells may come from the graft donor. The CDR3: CSARIPGLAGPEGETQYF. In nucleotides, the CDR3 is TGCAGTGCTAGGATACCGGGACTAGCGGGACCCGAGGGAGAGACCCAGTACTTC.